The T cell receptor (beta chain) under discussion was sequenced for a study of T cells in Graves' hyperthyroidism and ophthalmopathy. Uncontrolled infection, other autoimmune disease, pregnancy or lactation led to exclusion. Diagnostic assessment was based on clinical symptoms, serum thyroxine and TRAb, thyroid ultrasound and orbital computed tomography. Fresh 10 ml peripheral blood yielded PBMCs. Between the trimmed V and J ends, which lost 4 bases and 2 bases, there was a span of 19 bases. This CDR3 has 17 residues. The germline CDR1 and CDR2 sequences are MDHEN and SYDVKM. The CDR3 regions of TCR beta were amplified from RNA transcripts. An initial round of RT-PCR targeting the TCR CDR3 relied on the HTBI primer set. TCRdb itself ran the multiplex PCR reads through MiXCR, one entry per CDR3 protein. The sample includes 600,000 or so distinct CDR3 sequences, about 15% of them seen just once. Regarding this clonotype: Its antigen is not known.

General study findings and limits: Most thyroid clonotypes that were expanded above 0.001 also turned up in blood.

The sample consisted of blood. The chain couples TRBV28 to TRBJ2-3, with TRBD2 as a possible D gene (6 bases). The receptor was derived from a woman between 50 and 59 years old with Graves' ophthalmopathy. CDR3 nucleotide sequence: TGTGCCAGCAGTTGGTCCTATACGGGAGCGACCACAGATACGCAGTATTTT. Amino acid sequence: CASSWSYTGATTDTQYF.